Presented here are 13 T cell receptor beta chains from one specimen sequenced in a study of a mutant IDH1 vaccine in newly diagnosed glioma. Which antigens these TCRs recognize remains unknown. Sequenced by immunoSEQ multiplex PCR; TCRdb stores in-frame clones only, minus some. The table records 49,000 or so clones, approximately 78% of them present only once. As to time point: week 5, during vaccination. Mutant IDH1 20-mer peptide, at 300 ug, made up each vaccine dose, with topical imiquimod. Sequenced here: PBMCs, sampled from a glioma patient whose treatment included an IDH1 peptide vaccine. The receptors were sampled from a woman between 40 and 55 years old with glioma.

This clone was observed a few times. This chain connects TRBV2 to TRBJ1-2; no clear D gene. Germline assignment: CDR1 SNHLY and CDR2 FYNNEI. CDR3 length: 12 residues. Trimming pared 3 bases from V and 4 bases from J, leaving 6 bases between. This chain's CDR3 is CASSDRFYGYTF. As DNA, the CDR3 is TGTGCCAGCAGTGACAGGTTCTATGGCTACACCTTC.

The chain couples TRBV19 to TRBJ2-6; possibly TRBD1 for D (5 bases). Between the trimmed V and J ends, which lost 5 bases and 2 bases, there was a span of 10 bases. The CDR3 loop spans 15 amino acids. From germline, CDR1 is LNHDA and CDR2 SQIVND (reference sequence). The DNA for the CDR3 is TGTGCCAGTAGTCCCGCCAGGGCTGGGGCCAACGTCCTGACTTTC. Amino acid sequence: CASSPARAGANVLTF.

This clone was found a few times. The genes are TRBV5-5 and TRBJ2-4; 7 bases align to TRBD1. The V and J ends lost 4 bases and 0 bases, in that order; junction bases with no gene match: 7. The germline CDR1 and CDR2 sequences are SGHKS and YYEKEE (reference sequence). The CDR3 is made up of 16 amino acids. This CDR3 reads CASSGQGVLAKNIQYF. CDR3 DNA: TGTGCCAGCAGCGGGCAGGGGGTACTAGCCAAAAACATTCAGTACTTC.

This clone appeared a few times. This chain links TRBV28 with TRBJ1-5, with no clear D. V was clipped by 7 bases and J by 4 bases, with 17 bases between them. Looked up from germline, CDR1 is MDHEN and CDR2 is SYDVKM. The CDR3 has 15 residues. CDR3 in DNA: TGTGCCAGCACCGGCGGGCGGGATTTAAATCAGCCCCAGCATTTT. This translates into CASTGGRDLNQPQHF.

This chain connects TRBV7-3 to TRBJ1-1, with D possibly matching TRBD1 (6 bases). The CDR3 loop spans 15 amino acids. V shed 1 base and J shed 4 bases, with 13 bases lying between them. Germline CDR1 SGHTA, CDR2 FQGTGA. CDR3 in amino acids: CASSLNRGLRTEAFF. Here the CDR3 DNA reads TGTGCCAGCAGCTTAAATCGGGGGCTGCGCACTGAAGCTTTCTTT.

The chain uses TRBV4-2 and TRBJ1-4; D is uncertain. Trimming pared 2 bases from V and 0 bases from J, leaving 19 bases between. Per germline, CDR1 LGHNA and CDR2 YNFKEQ. The CDR3 extends over 19 amino acids. CDR3 bases: TGTGCCAGCAGCCAAAGGTTTAGAGGAACTCCAACAACTAATGAAAAACTGTTTTTT. It codes for CASSQRFRGTPTTNEKLFF.

The chain uses TRBV5-6 and TRBJ2-5; the D is unclear. Trimming pared 5 bases from V and 5 bases from J, leaving 10 bases between. The CDR3 has 12 residues. Germline V gene data show CDR1 as SGHDT and CDR2 as YYEEEE. The CDR3 coding sequence is TGTGCCAGCAGTCGTGGTGGGGAGACCCAGTACTTC. Its protein product is CASSRGGETQYF.

V and J are TRBV10-2 and TRBJ2-1, with D perhaps matching TRBD2 (6 bases). The V gene's germline CDR1 is WSHSY and CDR2 SAAADI. Trimming cost V 11 bases and J 14 bases, with 16 bases left between them. The CDR3 covers 10 residues. CDR3 loop: CAVWGVIKFF. The CDR3 DNA follows: TGCGCCGTCTGGGGGGTTATCAAGTTCTTC.

This clone turned up a few times. The chain joins TRBV5-1 to TRBJ1-6; perhaps TRBD1 as D (6 bases). The CDR3 runs to 16 residues. Trimming took 3 bases from V and 7 from J, leaving 17 bases between them. In germline, CDR1 is SGHRS, CDR2 YFSETQ. CDR3 sequence (DNA): TGCGCCAGCAGCTCCCGAGGGGGAGGGACCAATTCACCCCTCCACTTT. Protein sequence: CASSSRGGGTNSPLHF.

The rearrangement uses TRBV4-1 and TRBJ2-5; 8 nucleotides match TRBD1. Germline loops: CDR1 MGHRA, CDR2 YSYEKL. The J segment lost 1 base and the V segment lost 2 bases, leaving 9 bases of the junction unmatched. The CDR3 runs to 17 residues. The CDR3 nucleotides are TGCGCCAGCAGCCAACCCCGGGACAGGAGGATCCAAGAGACCCAGTACTTC. Protein sequence: CASSQPRDRRIQETQYF.

This rearrangement joins TRBV6-5 to TRBJ1-4, with D unclear. The CDR3 sequence is 13 residues long. With 0 bases removed from V and 7 bases from J, the gap between germline ends came to 6 bases. Germline-derived CDR1 and CDR2 are MNHEY and SVGAGI. In nucleotides, the CDR3 is TGTGCCAGCAGTTACTCGGGAGCTGAAAAACTGTTTTTT. Translated, it gives CASSYSGAEKLFF.

The chain recombines TRBV4-1 with TRBJ2-3, with 8 bases that match TRBD1. J lost 6 bases, V lost 3 bases, and 8 bases had no gene match. CDR3 length equals 15 residues. The germline gives CDR1 MGHRA, CDR2 YSYEKL. This CDR3 reads CASSQYNSGGDTQYF. CDR3 sequence (DNA): TGCGCCAGCAGCCAGTATAATTCAGGGGGCGATACGCAGTATTTT.

This chain links TRBV19 with TRBJ2-7, with D uncertain. The germline V gene encodes CDR1 LNHDA and CDR2 SQIVND (reference sequence). The CDR3 has 16 amino acids. Trimming stripped 1 base from V and 5 bases from J, with 18 bases between. The DNA for the CDR3 is TGTGCCAGTAGTATAGGTGGGCCGGCCGTTGCTGACGAGCAGTACTTC. Translation gives CASSIGGPAVADEQYF.